Below, 25 T cell receptor beta chains from the same sample are listed, as sequenced in a study of blood T cell repertoires in COVID-19. Using immunoSEQ multiplex PCR, the repertoire was profiled, and TCRdb retains in-frame clones only, with some absent. The sample holds roughly 100,000 clones; roughly 76% are singletons and the top ten take less than 6%. Sequencing used peripheral blood. These receptors were collected from an elderly man with COVID-19, enrolled during active disease.

The J gene is TRBJ1-4, the V gene TRBV5-1; 9 nucleotides match TRBD1. The CDR3 covers 16 residues. The J segment lost 8 bases and the V segment lost 4 bases, leaving 12 bases of the junction unmatched. Germline values: CDR1 SGHRS, CDR2 YFSETQ. In DNA form, the CDR3 reads TGCGCCAGCAGCCCCCGACAGGGGGGGATGAAGGAAAAACTGTTTTTT. Its translation: CASSPRQGGMKEKLFF.

The CDR3 here is CASSFLGGSYEQYF. The CDR3, as DNA: TGTGCCAGCAGCTTTTTAGGGGGCTCCTACGAGCAGTACTTC. The chain combines TRBV7-9 with TRBJ2-7, with D possibly being TRBD1 (6 bases). The CDR3 extends over 14 amino acids. Deletions cut 3 bases from V and 0 bases from J, with 9 bases between. CDR1 and CDR2 (germline): SEHNR, FQNEAQ (reference sequence).

Remarks on this clone: This sample includes further DNA sequences coding for the same CDR3. The V call is TRBV21-1, the J call TRBJ1-5; TRBD1 was called by the table and not checked on the DNA. TRBV21-1 has pseudogene status. The CDR3 has 20 amino acids. This chain's CDR3 is CASSKEPGHGLTGNDQPQHF. The CDR3 DNA sequence: TGTGCCAGCAGCAAAGAGCCGGGACACGGTTTGACCGGCAATGACCAGCCCCAGCATTTT.

This clone came up once. The rearrangement joins TRBV18 to TRBJ2-3; TRBD2 might be the D (5 bases). Germline loops: CDR1 KGHSH, CDR2 LQKENI. The germline V and J ends were trimmed by 4 bases and 0 bases, with 14 bases remaining between them. This CDR3 comprises 16 residues. Here the CDR3 reads CASSRGGGGSTDTQYF. The CDR3 DNA reads TGTGCCAGCTCACGGGGTGGTGGAGGCAGCACAGATACGCAGTATTTT. Using reference TRBV18 and TRBJ2-3 for the parts outside the CDR3, the full variable domain is NAGVMQNPRHLVRRRGQEARLRCSPMKGHSHVYWYRQLPEEGLKFMVYLQKENIIDESGMPKERFSAEFPKEGPSILRIQQVVRGDSAAYFCASSRGGGGSTDTQYFGPGTRLTVL.

The chain has TRBV19 and TRBJ2-1; TRBD2 matches 11 bases. Trimming at V came to 1 base and at J to 8 bases, leaving 10 bases not matched to a gene. The germline CDR1 and CDR2 sequences are LNHDA and SQIVND (reference sequence). CDR3 length equals 17 residues. This CDR3 is CASSIAPTSGRRDEQFF. DNA for the CDR3: TGTGCCAGTAGTATAGCCCCCACTAGCGGGAGAAGAGATGAGCAGTTCTTC. Looking up the rest from reference TRBV19 and TRBJ2-1 gives the full variable domain: DGGITQSPKYLFRKEGQNVTLSCEQNLNHDAMYWYRQDPGQGLRLIYYSQIVNDFQKGDIAEGYSVSREKKESFPLTVTSAQKNPTAFYLCASSIAPTSGRRDEQFFGPGTRLTVL.

The V gene is TRBV7-8, the J gene TRBJ1-1; D is unclear. This CDR3 region has 15 residues. V was shortened by 1 base and J by 1 base, with 10 bases between the two germline ends. Germline lookup yields CDR1 SGHVS and CDR2 FQNEAQ. CDR3 sequence (DNA): TGTGCCAGCAGCTTAGGTCCACATACGAACACTGAAGCTTTCTTT. Translation: CASSLGPHTNTEAFF.

This chain joins TRBV2 and TRBJ1-1; TRBD1 matches at 8 bases. Germline V CDR1 and CDR2: SNHLY, FYNNEI. With V trimmed by 2 bases and J by 4 bases, 6 bases remained unmatched. CDR3 size: 15 residues. CDR3 region: CASSERTGILTEAFF. In nucleotides, the CDR3 is TGTGCCAGCAGTGAAAGGACAGGGATTCTCACTGAAGCTTTCTTT. The variable domain in full, with the rest retrieved from reference TRBV2 and TRBJ1-1, is EPEVTQTPSHQVTQMGQEVILRCVPISNHLYFYWYRQILGQKVEFLVSFYNNEISEKSEIFDDQFSVERPDGSNFTLKIRSTKLEDSAMYFCASSERTGILTEAFFGQGTRLTVV.

This rearrangement joins TRBV7-2 to TRBJ2-7; TRBD2 matches at 10 bases. Germline V gene data show CDR1 as SGHTA and CDR2 as FQGNSA. V shed 2 bases and J 2 bases; nucleotides not matched to a gene: 3. The length of the CDR3 is 15 residues. Written as DNA, the CDR3 is TGTGCCAGCAGCTTAAGCGGGAGGGGCACCTACGAGCAGTACTTC. As protein: CASSLSGRGTYEQYF. Combining the CDR3 with reference TRBV7-2 and TRBJ2-7 gives the whole variable domain GAGVSQSPSNKVTEKGKDVELRCDPISGHTALYWYRQSLGQGLEFLIYFQGNSAPDKSGLPSDRFSAERTGGSVSTLTIQRTQQEDSAVYLCASSLSGRGTYEQYFGPGTRLTVT.

The chain recombines TRBV4-2 with TRBJ2-5; TRBD2 is a possible D gene (7 bases). This CDR3 has 14 amino acids. Germline V gene lookup returns CDR1 LGHNA and CDR2 YNFKEQ. With 1 base removed from V and 3 bases from J, the gap between germline ends came to 9 bases. CDR3 region: CASSQGGGEETQYF. CDR3 DNA: TGTGCCAGCAGCCAAGGAGGGGGGGAAGAGACCCAGTACTTC.

The rearrangement uses TRBV4-1 and TRBJ2-4; possibly TRBD1 for D (5 bases). CDR3 length: 18 residues. Germline assignment: CDR1 MGHRA and CDR2 YSYEKL. Trimming removed 0 bases at V and 0 bases at J, with 15 bases between. The CDR3 loop reads CASSQDVGRALAKNIQYF. The CDR3 DNA follows: TGCGCCAGCAGCCAAGATGTGGGCAGGGCCCTAGCCAAAAACATTCAGTACTTC.

The J gene is TRBJ2-5, the V gene TRBV5-1; 10 bases line up with TRBD1. The CDR3 runs to 17 residues. V gave up 3 bases and J gave up 5 bases; unmatched junction bases: 13. CDR1 SGHRS and CDR2 YFSETQ come from the germline V gene. The DNA for the CDR3 is TGCGCCAGCAGCTCCCTAACGACAGGGGGCTTCGGGGAGACCCAGTACTTC. As protein: CASSSLTTGGFGETQYF.

The rearrangement links TRBV6-5 to TRBJ2-3, with unresolved D. Trimming cost V 6 bases and J 0 bases, with 10 bases left between them. The CDR3 runs to 14 residues. Germline V lookup: CDR1 MNHEY, CDR2 SVGAGI. In DNA, the CDR3 is TGTGCCAGCAGCCTCGACTGGAGCACAGATACGCAGTATTTT. It translates to CASSLDWSTDTQYF.

The chain combines TRBV5-5 with TRBJ2-2; 9 bases agree with TRBD1. The CDR3 consists of 16 residues. Germline CDR1 and CDR2: SGHKS and YYEKEE (reference sequence). V dropped 4 bases and J dropped 4; count of bases not matched to a gene: 8. CDR3 residues: CASSPRDRVVTGELFF. CDR3 nucleotide sequence: TGTGCCAGCAGCCCGAGGGACAGGGTGGTCACCGGGGAGCTGTTTTTT. The full variable domain, in which reference TRBV5-5 and TRBJ2-2 provide the parts outside the CDR3, is DAGVTQSPTHLIKTRGQQVTLRCSPISGHKSVSWYQQVLGQGPQFIFQYYEKEERGRGNFPDRFSARQFPNYSSELNVNALLLGDSALYLCASSPRDRVVTGELFFGEGSRLTVL.

The V call is TRBV4-2, the J call TRBJ2-3; maybe TRBD1 (6 bases). Germline assignment: CDR1 LGHNA and CDR2 YNFKEQ. The CDR3 loop spans 14 amino acids. V lost 5 bases and J 1 base, leaving 10 bases between the germline ends. The CDR3 sequence is CASSGRQGTDTQYF. DNA of the CDR3: TGTGCCAGCAGCGGGCGACAGGGCACAGATACGCAGTATTTT.

As to this clone: This sample also contains other DNA sequences that code for the same CDR3. This chain uses TRBV18 with TRBJ1-1; 7 nucleotides line up with TRBD1. The germline gives CDR1 KGHSH, CDR2 LQKENI. V was clipped by 6 bases and J by 6 bases; unmatched bases: 4. The CDR3 length is 12 residues. The CDR3 region is CASSPGQAEAFF. Here the CDR3 DNA reads TGTGCCAGCTCTCCCGGACAGGCTGAAGCTTTCTTT.

V is TRBV5-6 and J is TRBJ1-6; D not resolved. The CDR3 has 14 amino acids. Between the trimmed V and J ends, which lost 6 bases and 7 bases, there was a span of 14 bases. Germline V CDR1 and CDR2: SGHDT, YYEEEE. CDR3 sequence (DNA): TGTGCCAGCAACTTCGTCACCCAGAATTCACCCCTCCACTTT. Its protein product is CASNFVTQNSPLHF.

The chain is built from TRBV5-1 and TRBJ1-2; D gene unclear. Trimming left V 4 bases short and J 2 bases short, with 9 bases between. CDR3 length: 13 residues. In germline, CDR1 is SGHRS, CDR2 YFSETQ. DNA for the CDR3: TGCGCCAGCAGCCCTGGAGCCAACTATGGCTACACCTTC. Protein sequence: CASSPGANYGYTF.

This rearrangement joins TRBV5-1 to TRBJ1-1, with D possibly being TRBD1 (5 bases). The CDR3 totals 13 residues. Deletions cut 5 bases from V and 4 bases from J, with 12 bases between. Germline V CDR1 and CDR2: SGHRS, YFSETQ. CDR3 protein: CASRPGSATEAFF. The CDR3 nucleotides read TGCGCCAGCAGACCAGGGTCGGCCACTGAAGCTTTCTTT.

J is TRBJ1-1 and V is TRBV3-1 (or the pseudogene TRBV3-2), with TRBD1 identical over 7 bases. The CDR3 consists of 13 residues. Germline CDR1 is LGHDT and CDR2 is YNNKEL (reference sequence). V lost 4 bases to trimming and J lost 1 base; unmatched junction nucleotides: 0. For the CDR3, the DNA is TGTGCCAGCAGCCGGGACAGGAACACTGAAGCTTTCTTT. Amino acid sequence: CASSRDRNTEAFF.

The chain is built from TRBV5-4 and TRBJ1-5; possible D gene TRBD1, 5 bases. The CDR3 extends over 13 amino acids. The V gene lost 4 bases and the J gene lost 3 bases, with 8 bases spanning the gap. Per the germline V gene, CDR1 is SGHNT and CDR2 is YYREEE (reference sequence). The DNA for the CDR3 is TGTGCCAGCAGCGGGGGGAACAATCAGCCCCAGCATTTT. It is translated as CASSGGNNQPQHF.

This rearrangement joins TRBV29-1 to TRBJ2-7; 7 nucleotides match TRBD1. V lost 6 bases to trimming and J lost 3 bases; unmatched junction nucleotides: 11. CDR3 length: 14 residues. The germline V gene has CDR1 SQVTM and CDR2 ANQGSEA. CDR3 sequence: CSVDGQDPRYEQYF. The CDR3 DNA is TGCAGCGTAGACGGACAGGACCCGCGCTACGAGCAGTACTTC.

The gene calls are TRBV27 and TRBJ2-7; D uncertain. The V gene lost 6 bases and the J gene lost 0 bases, with 12 bases spanning the gap. The V gene's germline CDR1 is MNHEY and CDR2 SMNVEV (reference sequence). This CDR3 is 14 amino acids long. CDR3 bases: TGTGCCAGCAGCAAAGACGGAGACTCCTACGAGCAGTACTTC. Its protein product is CASSKDGDSYEQYF.

The chain uses TRBV29-1 and TRBJ2-7, with 8 nucleotides matching TRBD1. After removal of 7 bases from V and 0 bases from J, the junction contained 17 bases not matched to a gene. Germline V lookup: CDR1 SQVTM, CDR2 ANQGSEA. The CDR3 contains 17 residues. The CDR3: CSAGGRGLAPYSYEQYF. As DNA, the CDR3 is TGCAGCGCAGGGGGCAGGGGCCTCGCCCCCTACTCCTACGAGCAGTACTTC.

This clone showed up just once. The gene calls are TRBV9 and TRBJ2-2, with a weak D call TRBD2 (5 bases). Germline lookup yields CDR1 SGDLS and CDR2 YYNGEE. This CDR3 is built from 13 residues. With 0 bases removed from V and 5 bases from J, the gap between germline ends came to 5 bases. The CDR3 region is CASSVAGTGELFF. CDR3 DNA: TGTGCCAGCAGCGTAGCGGGAACCGGGGAGCTGTTTTTT.

This clone was seen a single time. This sequence joins TRBV28 and TRBJ2-7, with D possibly matching TRBD1 (6 bases). The germline gives CDR1 MDHEN, CDR2 SYDVKM. This CDR3 region has 16 residues. V shed 5 bases and J shed 5 bases, with 22 bases lying between them. The CDR3 spells CASSAPQGWVKNEQYF. The CDR3 bases are TGTGCCAGCAGTGCCCCACAGGGTTGGGTGAAGAACGAGCAGTACTTC.